A single sample is the source of the 6 T cell receptor beta chains below, sequenced in a study of T cell responses to AZD1222 COVID-19 vaccine. TCRdb's copy holds only in-frame clones and misses some; the assay was immunoSEQ multiplex PCR. The sample shows 95,000 to 100,000 clones, approximately 84% of them seen only once. The sequences come from peripheral blood, collected on day 0 of AZD1222 vaccination. These receptors came from an adult in good health.

The chain employs TRBV5-8 and TRBJ2-5; 11 nucleotides line up with TRBD1. The CDR3 is 16 amino acids. With 0 bases clipped from V and 5 bases from J, the junction kept 6 bases outside the gene matches. Germline V CDR1 and CDR2: SGHTS, YDEGEE. In DNA, the CDR3 is TGTGCCAGCAGCTTGGCCGGGGGACAGGGGGTCGAGACCCAGTACTTC. This sequence encodes CASSLAGGQGVETQYF.

The chain recombines TRBV24-1 with TRBJ1-5; possibly TRBD1 for D (6 bases). This CDR3 region has 21 residues. Germline V gives CDR1 KGHDR, CDR2 SFDVKD. Trimming took 3 bases from V and 3 from J, leaving 29 bases between them. This CDR3 reads CATSDKRVAGDNRGINQPQHF. In DNA form, the CDR3 reads TGTGCCACCAGTGATAAGAGAGTGGCAGGGGACAACCGGGGAATCAATCAGCCCCAGCATTTT.

The CDR3 reads CASSLETGGTDTQYF. The CDR3 coding sequence is TGTGCCAGCAGCTTAGAGACTGGAGGCACAGATACGCAGTATTTT. The chain carries TRBV7-9 and TRBJ2-3; D remains ambiguous. V lost 1 base, J lost 1 base, and 9 bases lay in between. The germline V gene has CDR1 SEHNR and CDR2 FQNEAQ (reference sequence). The CDR3 runs 15 residues.

The V gene is TRBV10-3, the J gene TRBJ2-5; D might be TRBD2 (7 bases). The V and J ends lost 4 bases and 3 bases respectively, with 12 bases between them. The CDR3 consists of 14 residues. Germline V CDR1 and CDR2: ENHRY, SYGVKD. The CDR3 nucleotides read TGTGCCATCAGTGGTAGGGGGGGTAAAGAGACCCAGTACTTC. Its protein product is CAISGRGGKETQYF.

This clone was found once. The chain carries TRBV20-1 and TRBJ2-5, with 9 bases aligning to TRBD2. The CDR3 has 14 residues. From germline, CDR1 is DFQATT and CDR2 SNEGSKA (reference sequence). The junction had 6 bases not matched to a gene; V was cut back by 3 bases and J by 4 bases. CDR3 DNA sequence: TGCAGTGCTAGTCCGACTAGCGGTTTAGAGACCCAGTACTTC. Amino acids: CSASPTSGLETQYF.

V usage is TRBV27 and J usage is TRBJ1-4, with D unresolved. Trimming removed 2 bases at V and 5 bases at J, with 6 bases between. This CDR3 has 13 amino acids. Per the germline V gene, CDR1 is MNHEY and CDR2 is SMNVEV (reference sequence). CDR3 in DNA: TGTGCCAGCAGTTTAGGTGGAAATGAAAAACTGTTTTTT. Amino acid sequence: CASSLGGNEKLFF.